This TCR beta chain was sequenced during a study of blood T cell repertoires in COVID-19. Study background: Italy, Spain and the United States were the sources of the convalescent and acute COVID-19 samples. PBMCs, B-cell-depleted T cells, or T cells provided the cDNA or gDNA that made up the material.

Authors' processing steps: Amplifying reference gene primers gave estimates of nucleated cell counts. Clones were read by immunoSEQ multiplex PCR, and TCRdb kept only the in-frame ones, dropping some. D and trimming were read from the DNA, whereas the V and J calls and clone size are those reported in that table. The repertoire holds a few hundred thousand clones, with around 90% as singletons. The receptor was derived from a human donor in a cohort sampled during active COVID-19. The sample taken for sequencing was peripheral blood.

CDR3 sequence: CASSLAPGQGALGYTF. CDR3 nucleotide sequence: TGTGCCAGCAGCTTAGCGCCGGGACAGGGGGCGTTAGGCTACACCTTC. The rearrangement joins TRBV7-2 to TRBJ1-2; 12 bases are shared with TRBD1. CDR3 size: 16 residues. CDR1 and CDR2 (germline): SGHTA, FQGNSA. V gave up 0 bases and J gave up 8 bases; unmatched junction bases: 7.